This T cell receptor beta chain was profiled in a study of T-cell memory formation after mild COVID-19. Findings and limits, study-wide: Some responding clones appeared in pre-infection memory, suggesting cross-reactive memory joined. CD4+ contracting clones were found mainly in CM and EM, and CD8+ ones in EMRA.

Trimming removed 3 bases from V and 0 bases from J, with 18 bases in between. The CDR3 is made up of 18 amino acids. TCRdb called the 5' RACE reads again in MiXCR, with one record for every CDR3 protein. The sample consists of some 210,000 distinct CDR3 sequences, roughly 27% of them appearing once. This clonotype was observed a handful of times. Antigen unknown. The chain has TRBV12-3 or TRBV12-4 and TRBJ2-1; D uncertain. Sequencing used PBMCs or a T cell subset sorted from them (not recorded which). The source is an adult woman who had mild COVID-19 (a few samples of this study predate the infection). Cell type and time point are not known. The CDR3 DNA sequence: TGTGCCAGCAGTTTCGTCTCAAGCGCCTTAAGCTCCTACAATGAGCAGTTCTTC. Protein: CASSFVSSALSSYNEQFF.